This paragraph reports one TCR beta chain. This entry comes from a study of T cell clones after liver transplantation. Study background: Pre-transplant mixed lymphocyte reactions yielded third-party-reactive TCRbeta sequences as comparators for graft-donor-reactive sequences.

Sequencing was performed with immunoSEQ multiplex PCR; in TCRdb, only in-frame clones are kept and a portion is missing. Of fewer than 45,000 clones listed, 70% to 90% were seen once; the top ten hold more than 2%. The junction had 10 bases not matched to a gene; V was cut back by 3 bases and J by 5 bases. CDR1 and CDR2 (germline): SNHLY, FYNNEI. This CDR3 is built from 17 residues. This clonotype originated in a human patient who received a liver transplant. A share of the T cells may be of graft donor origin. Sequencing was performed on CD4+ T cells from blood, taken 24 months after liver transplant. The chain uses TRBV2 and TRBJ2-2; TRBD2 matches 9 bases. The CDR3 is CASSEAGGAGGTGELFF. DNA of the CDR3: TGTGCCAGCAGTGAGGCCGGGGGAGCGGGGGGTACCGGGGAGCTGTTTTTT. The variable domain in full, completed from reference TRBV2 and TRBJ2-2, reads EPEVTQTPSHQVTQMGQEVILRCVPISNHLYFYWYRQILGQKVEFLVSFYNNEISEKSEIFDDQFSVERPDGSNFTLKIRSTKLEDSAMYFCASSEAGGAGGTGELFFGEGSRLTVL.